This T cell receptor beta chain is from a study of OX40 agonist ivuxolimab in advanced cancers. Study-wide context: Participants, approximately 80% male, averaged 60 years of age, ranging from roughly 23 to 80. Earlier anti-PD-1, anti-PD-L1 or anti-CTLA-4 therapy was permitted; over 35% had received some.

The J segment lost 8 bases and the V segment lost 4 bases, leaving 18 bases of the junction unmatched. Germline CDR1 reads SGDLS; CDR2 reads YYNGEE. This CDR3 region has 17 residues. Researchers took blood at baseline, on cycle 4 day 1, and on cycle 7 day 1. Overall study results and limits: Specificity for antigen went undetermined in the expanded peripheral T cells.

With respect to this clone: Its antigen is unidentified.

TCRdb's copy holds only in-frame clones and misses some; the assay was immunoSEQ multiplex PCR. The data hold 100,000 to 120,000 clones, with approximately 90% observed a single time. This rearrangement joins TRBV9 to TRBJ2-3; 8 positions match TRBD1. This specimen consisted of CD4+ or CD8+ T cells sorted from blood, obtained in a trial of the OX40 agonist ivuxolimab. This TCR was sampled from an adult with an advanced solid tumor such as melanoma, head and neck, liver or kidney cancer. CDR3 nucleotide sequence: TGTGCCAGCAGCCCGCCACCGGGACAGGAGAGGATCGGTACGCAGTATTTT. It encodes CASSPPPGQERIGTQYF.